This T cell receptor beta chain was identified in a study of T-cell reconstitution after alpha-beta-depleted transplantation in children. Construction of the TCRbeta library involved unique molecular identifiers. TCRdb reanalysed the PCR reads using MiXCR and keeps one entry per CDR3 protein. The table shows approximately 230,000 distinct CDR3 sequences, with 24% occurring only once. The germline CDR1 and CDR2 sequences are SGDLS and YYNGEE. CDR3 length: 16 residues. V was shortened by 4 bases and J by 0 bases, with 15 bases between the two germline ends. This clonotype was observed a handful of times. Its target is unknown. Study-wide results and caveats: It was surviving recipient T cells and thymic progenitors that gave some patients high TCRbeta diversity at day 60.

The chain recombines TRBV9 with TRBJ2-3; possible D gene TRBD1, 5 bases. Sequencing used PBMCs, mostly from graft donor cells, obtained 360 days after TCRalphabeta/CD19-depleted stem cell transplant. This receptor was identified in a female patient younger than 10 who had a stem cell transplant for congenital amegakaryocytic thrombocytopenia, so the T cells may come from the graft donor. The CDR3: CASSKIRTTSTDTQYF. DNA of the CDR3: TGTGCCAGCAGCAAAATCAGGACAACTAGCACAGATACGCAGTATTTT. Supplemented by reference TRBV9 and TRBJ2-3, the full variable domain reads DSGVTQTPKHLITATGQRVTLRCSPRSGDLSVYWYQQSLDQGLQFLIQYYNGEERAKGNILERFSAQQFPDLHSELNLSSLELGDSALYFCASSKIRTTSTDTQYFGPGTRLTVL.